Shown below are 28 T cell receptor beta chains from a single sample sequenced in a study of T cell responses to AZD1222 COVID-19 vaccine. Here immunoSEQ multiplex PCR was the method, and the copy in TCRdb shows in-frame clones only, minus some. The repertoire holds roughly 120,000 clones, with approximately 85% as singletons. Sequencing used peripheral blood, obtained 28 days after the second AZD1222 dose. These receptors came from an adult who received the AZD1222 COVID-19 vaccine.

The V call is TRBV9, the J call TRBJ1-4; D remains unclear. Trimming took off 5 bases at V and 5 bases at J, with 13 bases between the two ends. The CDR3 runs 14 residues. Germline V gene sequence: CDR1 SGDLS, CDR2 YYNGEE. CDR3 nucleotides: TGTGCCAGCAGGGGTCAAACGGGGAATGAAAAACTGTTTTTT. It translates to CASRGQTGNEKLFF.

The rearrangement links TRBV28 to TRBJ2-7; weak D call: TRBD1 (6 bases). Trimming removed 1 base from V and 5 bases from J, with 15 bases in between. Germline V gene lookup returns CDR1 MDHEN and CDR2 SYDVKM. This CDR3 has 15 amino acids. As DNA, the CDR3 is TGTGCCAGCAGTTTATTAACCGGGACAAGCAACGAGCAGTACTTC. Amino acids: CASSLLTGTSNEQYF.

The chain carries TRBV6-4 and TRBJ1-2; possible D gene TRBD1, 5 bases. Between the trimmed V and J ends, which lost 2 bases and 4 bases, there was a span of 14 bases. Germline lookup yields CDR1 MRHNA and CDR2 SNTAGT. The CDR3 totals 15 residues. Here the CDR3 reads CASSDAGTPSYGYTF. The DNA of the CDR3 is TGTGCCAGCAGTGACGCAGGGACCCCTAGCTATGGCTACACCTTC.

The chain is built from TRBV7-2 and TRBJ2-5, with a weak D call TRBD1 (6 bases). Per the germline V gene, CDR1 is SGHTA and CDR2 is FQGNSA. There are 15 residues in the CDR3. Trimming cost V 2 bases and J 0 bases, with 10 bases left between them. The CDR3 DNA is TGTGCCAGCAGCTTATCGGGGACAAACCAAGAGACCCAGTACTTC. The encoded protein is CASSLSGTNQETQYF.

The J gene is TRBJ1-2, the V gene TRBV28, with D possibly being TRBD1 (5 bases). Germline CDR1 reads MDHEN; CDR2 reads SYDVKM. CDR3 length: 16 residues. Between the trimmed V and J ends, which lost 3 bases and 4 bases, there was a span of 18 bases. As DNA, the CDR3 is TGTGCCAGCAGTTTGTTGCGGAGTGGCAGGGTCTATGGCTACACCTTC. Its translation: CASSLLRSGRVYGYTF.

This clone was recorded once. The V gene is TRBV5-1, the J gene TRBJ2-5, with D uncertain. Germline V lookup: CDR1 SGHRS, CDR2 YFSETQ. The length of the CDR3 is 13 residues. V was shortened by 1 base and J by 6 bases, with 10 bases between the two germline ends. CDR3 in amino acids: CASSLSVAKTQYF. CDR3 DNA: TGCGCCAGCAGCTTGAGCGTGGCCAAGACCCAGTACTTC. Variable domain in full (rest from reference TRBV5-1 and TRBJ2-5): KAGVTQTPRYLIKTRGQQVTLSCSPISGHRSVSWYQQTPGQGLQFLFEYFSETQRNKGNFPGRFSGRQFSNSRSEMNVSTLELGDSALYLCASSLSVAKTQYFGPGTRLLVL.

The V gene is TRBV24-1, the J gene TRBJ1-5; unclear D gene. The CDR3 covers 16 residues. V shed 4 bases and J shed 3 bases, with 15 bases lying between them. Germline values: CDR1 KGHDR, CDR2 SFDVKD. The CDR3 nucleotides are TGTGCCACCAGTGACCCCCGGGCGGGTTACAATCAGCCCCAGCATTTT. Translated: CATSDPRAGYNQPQHF.

The rearrangement links TRBV20-1 to TRBJ2-7, with D possibly being TRBD2 (6 bases). Per the germline V gene, CDR1 is DFQATT and CDR2 is SNEGSKA (reference sequence). CDR3 length: 12 residues. The V end was cut by 3 bases, the J end by 7 bases, with 13 bases between. Written as DNA, the CDR3 is TGCAGTGCTAGTCCTATGACTAGGGAGCAGTACTTC. This encodes CSASPMTREQYF.

The gene calls are TRBV5-1 and TRBJ1-1; a weak D match, TRBD1 (5 bases). The CDR3 totals 15 residues. V lost 6 bases, J lost 7 bases, and 22 bases lay in between. Looked up from germline, CDR1 is SGHRS and CDR2 is YFSETQ. CDR3 nucleotides: TGCGCCAGCACGACAAAAACGGGGGATCGGGGTGAAGCTTTCTTT. Protein product: CASTTKTGDRGEAFF.

The chain uses TRBV9 and TRBJ2-7; D gene ambiguous. The CDR3 extends over 13 amino acids. The germline gives CDR1 SGDLS, CDR2 YYNGEE. V lost 2 bases and J 3 bases, leaving 9 bases between the germline ends. The DNA for the CDR3 is TGTGCCAGCAGCGTGGAATCGAACTACGAGCAGTACTTC. It translates to CASSVESNYEQYF.

The chain carries TRBV6-2 or TRBV6-3 and TRBJ1-5; D gene ambiguous. Germline V gene sequence: CDR1 MNHEY, CDR2 SVGEGT. This CDR3 contains 13 residues. V lost 4 bases, J lost 0 bases, and 4 bases lay in between. The CDR3 sequence: CASSFRSNQPQHF. In nucleotides, the CDR3 is TGTGCCAGCAGTTTCCGTAGCAATCAGCCCCAGCATTTT.

The chain couples TRBV7-9 to TRBJ1-4, with D hard to call. CDR1 SEHNR and CDR2 FQNEAQ come from the germline V gene (reference sequence). V lost 4 bases and J lost 0, with 12 bases in between. This CDR3 spans 16 amino acids. CDR3 region: CASSSISDATNEKLFF. CDR3 coding DNA: TGTGCCAGCAGCTCGATAAGCGATGCAACTAATGAAAAACTGTTTTTT.

This CDR3 reads CASRLPGQTYEQYF. Here the CDR3 DNA reads TGTGCCAGCAGGCTGCCGGGACAGACCTACGAGCAGTACTTC. The V and J genes are TRBV28 and TRBJ2-7; 7 nucleotides match TRBD1. The germline gives CDR1 MDHEN, CDR2 SYDVKM. The CDR3 length is 14 residues. J gave up 2 bases and V 6 bases, and 7 bases lay outside the gene matches.

The chain uses TRBV6-5 and TRBJ1-1; D is uncertain. Germline CDR1 and CDR2: MNHEY and SVGAGI. V lost 7 bases and J 1 base, leaving 7 bases between the germline ends. This CDR3 is built from 12 residues. The chain's CDR3 is CASKDGNTEAFF. The DNA of the CDR3 is TGTGCCAGCAAGGACGGGAACACTGAAGCTTTCTTT.

The gene calls are TRBV29-1 and TRBJ2-3; 8 nucleotides align to TRBD2. Germline V gene lookup returns CDR1 SQVTM and CDR2 ANQGSEA. The trim removed 0 bases at V and 2 bases at J, leaving 7 bases unmatched. The CDR3 length is 16 residues. The CDR3 reads CSVEDLDGGATDTQYF. In nucleotides, the CDR3 is TGCAGCGTTGAAGATCTTGACGGGGGGGCCACAGATACGCAGTATTTT.

This chain connects TRBV5-4 to TRBJ2-7; TRBD2 matches at 9 bases. The V and J ends lost 1 base and 2 bases, in that order; junction bases with no gene match: 4. This CDR3 region has 15 residues. The germline V gene encodes CDR1 SGHNT and CDR2 YYREEE (reference sequence). Here the CDR3 reads CASSLSTSGPYEQYF. The CDR3 DNA reads TGTGCCAGCAGCTTGTCGACTAGCGGCCCCTACGAGCAGTACTTC. The complete variable domain, with remaining parts taken from reference TRBV5-4 and TRBJ2-7, reads ETGVTQSPTHLIKTRGQQVTLRCSSQSGHNTVSWYQQALGQGPQFIFQYYREEENGRGNFPPRFSGLQFPNYSSELNVNALELDDSALYLCASSLSTSGPYEQYFGPGTRLTVT.

This chain uses TRBV6-6 with TRBJ1-1; D is possibly TRBD1 (6 bases). The V end lost 8 bases, the J end lost 5 bases, and 24 bases lay between the germline ends. The CDR3 is 16 amino acids. The germline gives CDR1 MNHNY, CDR2 SVGAGI (reference sequence). CDR3 bases: TGTGCCAGCCTTGGGGTTAGGGGGGGCGCACGGACTGAAGCTTTCTTT. Translating gives CASLGVRGGARTEAFF.

This clone has only one observation. This chain connects TRBV7-2 to TRBJ1-4; TRBD1 agrees at 9 bases. The CDR3 has 15 residues. V was clipped by 5 bases and J by 4 bases; unmatched bases: 5. Germline CDR1 reads SGHTA; CDR2 reads FQGNSA. The CDR3 bases are TGTGCCAGCAGCACACGGACAGGGGATAATGAAAAACTGTTTTTT. This sequence encodes CASSTRTGDNEKLFF.

This clone came up a few times. This CDR3 is also generated by other DNA sequences in the sample. The J gene is TRBJ1-5, the V gene TRBV18; D ambiguous. This CDR3 spans 13 amino acids. Germline CDR1 is KGHSH and CDR2 is LQKENI. Trimming left V 3 bases short and J 1 base short, with 4 bases between. The CDR3 DNA follows: TGTGCCAGCTCACCGGGAAGCAATCAGCCCCAGCATTTT. It translates to CASSPGSNQPQHF. Together with reference TRBV18 and TRBJ1-5, the CDR3 gives the full variable domain: NAGVMQNPRHLVRRRGQEARLRCSPMKGHSHVYWYRQLPEEGLKFMVYLQKENIIDESGMPKERFSAEFPKEGPSILRIQQVVRGDSAAYFCASSPGSNQPQHFGDGTRLSIL.

J is TRBJ1-6 and V is TRBV5-1, with no clear D. Trimming took 3 bases from V and 10 from J, leaving 8 bases between them. The germline CDR1 and CDR2 sequences are SGHRS and YFSETQ. This CDR3 is 12 amino acids long. The CDR3 DNA reads TGCGCCAGCAGCTCTGGGGAGTCACCCCTCCACTTT. Translation gives CASSSGESPLHF.

The rearrangement joins TRBV9 to TRBJ2-3; 11 bases align to TRBD2. Germline trimming cut 0 bases from V and 6 bases from J; bases unmatched to any gene: 3. This CDR3 has 15 amino acids. Germline V lookup: CDR1 SGDLS, CDR2 YYNGEE. CDR3 amino acids: CASSVASGGWDTQYF. The DNA of the CDR3 is TGTGCCAGCAGCGTAGCTAGCGGGGGGTGGGATACGCAGTATTTT.

The chain links TRBV3-1 (or the pseudogene TRBV3-2) to TRBJ2-2; 8 nucleotides line up with TRBD1. The CDR3 consists of 15 residues. Germline lookup yields CDR1 LGHDT and CDR2 YNNKEL (reference sequence). The J segment lost 6 bases and the V segment lost 2 bases, leaving 5 bases of the junction unmatched. The CDR3 sequence: CASSQIGTGPGELFF. The CDR3 DNA reads TGTGCCAGCAGCCAAATCGGGACAGGCCCCGGGGAGCTGTTTTTT.

This clone came up a few times. The chain has TRBV7-2 and TRBJ1-3; 8 bases map to TRBD1. V was clipped by 1 base and J by 0 bases; unmatched bases: 5. Germline V lookup: CDR1 SGHTA, CDR2 FQGNSA. CDR3 length: 17 residues. The CDR3: CASSLGGQGLSGNTIYF. In DNA form, the CDR3 reads TGTGCCAGCAGCTTAGGTGGACAGGGCCTCTCTGGAAACACCATATATTTT.

This clone came up once. CDR3: CASSFDEVYGYTF. The CDR3 DNA follows: TGTGCCAGCAGTTTCGACGAGGTCTATGGCTACACCTTC. This chain uses TRBV12-3 or TRBV12-4 with TRBJ1-2; D uncertain. The CDR3 length is 13 residues. Trimming removed 3 bases from V and 4 bases from J, with 9 bases in between.

This rearrangement joins TRBV9 to TRBJ2-2; 9 bases fit TRBD1. There are 16 residues in the CDR3. Trimming at V came to 4 bases and at J to 2 bases, leaving 6 bases not matched to a gene. Per germline, CDR1 SGDLS and CDR2 YYNGEE. This chain's CDR3 is CASSLRDRVNTGELFF. The CDR3 DNA is TGTGCCAGCAGCCTCCGGGACAGGGTAAACACCGGGGAGCTGTTTTTT.

V and J are TRBV18 and TRBJ1-1; no clear D. Germline V CDR1 and CDR2: KGHSH, LQKENI. Trimming removed 4 bases from V and 12 bases from J, with 18 bases in between. The CDR3 spans 13 residues. Written as DNA, the CDR3 is TGTGCCAGCTCACTCGCGGACGGCGAGGCGACTTTCTTT. Amino acid sequence: CASSLADGEATFF.

The chain joins TRBV11-2 to TRBJ2-7; 7 bases map to TRBD1. Unmatched junction bases numbered 8, after V lost 0 bases and J lost 0 bases. Germline CDR1 reads SGHAT; CDR2 reads FQNNGV. The CDR3 has 17 amino acids. The CDR3 loop reads CASSLEGDSLYSYEQYF. As DNA, the CDR3 is TGTGCCAGCAGCTTAGAAGGGGACAGCTTATACTCCTACGAGCAGTACTTC.

The chain carries TRBV10-3 and TRBJ2-3; D gene uncertain. Germline V gene lookup returns CDR1 ENHRY and CDR2 SYGVKD. The CDR3 has 11 residues. The V end lost 8 bases, the J end lost 1 base, and 4 bases lay between the germline ends. CDR3: CAIARTDTQYF. In DNA, the CDR3 is TGTGCCATCGCCCGCACAGATACGCAGTATTTT.